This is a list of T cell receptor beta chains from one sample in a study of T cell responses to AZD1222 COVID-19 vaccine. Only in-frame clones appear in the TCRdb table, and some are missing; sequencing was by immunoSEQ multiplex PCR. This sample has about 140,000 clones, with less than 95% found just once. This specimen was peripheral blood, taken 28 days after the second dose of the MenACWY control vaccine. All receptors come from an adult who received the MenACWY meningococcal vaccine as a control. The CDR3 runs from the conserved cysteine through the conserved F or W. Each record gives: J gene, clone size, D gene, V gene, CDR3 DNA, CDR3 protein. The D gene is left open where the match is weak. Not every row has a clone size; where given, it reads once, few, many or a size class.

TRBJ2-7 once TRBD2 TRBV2 TGTGCCAGCAGTGAAATAGCGGGAGGAGGGGAGCAGTACTTC CASSEIAGGGEQYF
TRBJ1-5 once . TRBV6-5 TGTGCCAGCAGCACCGACAGACTCAATCAGCCCCAGCATTTT CASSTDRLNQPQHF
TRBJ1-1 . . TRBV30 TGTGCCTGGAGTGTAAGGTCGGGGGTTGAAGCTTTCTTT CAWSVRSGVEAFF
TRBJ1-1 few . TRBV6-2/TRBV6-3 TGTGCCAGCAGTTATGCGCAGGGTATAGGGACTGAAGCTTTCTTT CASSYAQGIGTEAFF
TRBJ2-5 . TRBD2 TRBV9 TGTGCCAGCAGCGTATCAGGCGGGAGAATTGAGACCCAGTACTTC CASSVSGGRIETQYF
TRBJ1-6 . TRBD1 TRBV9 TGTGCCAGCAGCGAAACCGGGACAGGGCCTTCACCCCTCCACTTT CASSETGTGPSPLHF
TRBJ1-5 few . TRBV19 TGTGCCAGTAACCGAGATACGGGGGCGAGCAATCAGCCCCAGCATTTT CASNRDTGASNQPQHF
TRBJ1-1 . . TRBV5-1 TGCGCCAGCAGCCTAGGGACATCAACCTTGAACACTGAAGCTTTCTTT CASSLGTSTLNTEAFF
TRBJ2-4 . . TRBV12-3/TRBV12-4 TGTGCCAGCAGTCCACAGGGGGGGAACATTCAGTACTTC CASSPQGGNIQYF
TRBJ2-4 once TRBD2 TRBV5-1 TGCGCCAGCCTAACTAGCGGGAAGACCAAAAACATTCAGTACTTC CASLTSGKTKNIQYF
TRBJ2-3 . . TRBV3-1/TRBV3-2 TGTGCCAGCAGCCAAGATAGTGAGCAGGACGAGACTAGCACAGATACGCAGTATTTT CASSQDSEQDETSTDTQYF
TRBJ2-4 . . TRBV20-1 TGCAGTGGTCTGACCAAAAACATTCAGTACTTC CSGLTKNIQYF
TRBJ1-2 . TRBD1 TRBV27 TGTGCCAGCAGTTTAAAACCGACAGGGCATAACTATGGCTACACCTTC CASSLKPTGHNYGYTF
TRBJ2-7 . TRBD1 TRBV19 TGTGCCAGTAGTATAGAGGGGCCGGACAGGGGGTATCTACCCTACGAGCAGTACTTC CASSIEGPDRGYLPYEQYF
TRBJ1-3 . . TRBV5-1 TGCGCCAGCAGCCCCGAGGGCTCTGGAAACACCATATATTTT CASSPEGSGNTIYF
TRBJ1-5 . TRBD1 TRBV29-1 TGCAGCGTCGCGGGTCAGGGGGGGTCTCAGCCCCAGCATTTT CSVAGQGGSQPQHF
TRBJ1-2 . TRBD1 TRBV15 TGTGCCACCAGCCAAAGACAGGGGGCGGGCGGCTACACCTTC CATSQRQGAGGYTF
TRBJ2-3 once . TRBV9 TGTGCCAGCAGCGTAGAAACGGGAGCTCTGGGAGATACGCAGTATTTT CASSVETGALGDTQYF
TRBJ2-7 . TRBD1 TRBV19 TGTGCCAGTAGTAGACAGGGGGCGTTCAACGAGCAGTACTTC CASSRQGAFNEQYF
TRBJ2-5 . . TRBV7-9 TGTGCCAGCAGCCCCCAGATTGGAGAGACCCAGTACTTC CASSPQIGETQYF
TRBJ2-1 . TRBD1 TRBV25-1 TGTGCCAGCAGTGGGACAGGGCGATCTTCCTACAATGAGCAGTTCTTC CASSGTGRSSYNEQFF
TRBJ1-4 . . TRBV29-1 TGCAGCGTAGGACGGGACAACGATGAAAAACTGTTTTTT CSVGRDNDEKLFF
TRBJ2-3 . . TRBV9 TGTGCCAGCAGCGTAGGAGCCACCACAGATACGCAGTATTTT CASSVGATTDTQYF
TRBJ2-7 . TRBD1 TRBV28 TGTGCCAGTGACGACAGGGTTTCCTACGAGCAGTACTTC CASDDRVSYEQYF
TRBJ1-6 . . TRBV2 TGTGCCAGCAGTGAAGGGAAGGGGAATTCACCCCTCCACTTT CASSEGKGNSPLHF
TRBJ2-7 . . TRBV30 TGTGCCTGGAATCAGGGCCACGAGCAGTACTTC CAWNQGHEQYF
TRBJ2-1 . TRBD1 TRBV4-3 TGCGCCAGCAGCCAGTATCGGACAGGGGCCTACAATGAGCAGTTCTTC CASSQYRTGAYNEQFF
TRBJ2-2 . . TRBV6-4 TGTGCCAGCAGTGACGGCACCGCGGGCACCGGGGAGCTGTTTTTT CASSDGTAGTGELFF
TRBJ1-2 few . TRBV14 TGTGCCAGCAGCCAAGATTACAGCTATGGCTACACCTTC CASSQDYSYGYTF
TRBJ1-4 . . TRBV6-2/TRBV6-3 TGTGCCAGCAGCCTCGTACAGGAAAAACTGTTTTTT CASSLVQEKLFF
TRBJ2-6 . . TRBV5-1 TGCGCCAGCAGCTTGTTGGGTTCTGGGGCCAACGTCCTGACTTTC CASSLLGSGANVLTF
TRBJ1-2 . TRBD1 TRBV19 TGTGCCAGTAGTACGAGACAGGGGCTTAACTATGGCTACACCTTC CASSTRQGLNYGYTF
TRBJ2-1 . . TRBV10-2 TGCGCCAGCAGCCAAGGACAGTTCAATGAGCAGTTCTTC CASSQGQFNEQFF
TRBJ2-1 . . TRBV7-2 TGTGCCAGCAGCTTAGTGCTAGCTCGCGACAATGAGCAGTTCTTC CASSLVLARDNEQFF
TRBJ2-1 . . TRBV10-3 TGTGCCATCAGCCTAGGGACGGAGCAGTTCTTC CAISLGTEQFF
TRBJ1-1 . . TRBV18 TGTGCCAGCTCCACGACACGAAAGGACACTGAAGCTTTCTTT CASSTTRKDTEAFF
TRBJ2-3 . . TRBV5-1 TGCGCCAGCAGCCCTCCGGGAACTACGCAGTATTTT CASSPPGTTQYF
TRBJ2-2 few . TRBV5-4 TGTGCCAGCAGCTTTGACACAACCCCGAGGGAGCTGTTTTTT CASSFDTTPRELFF
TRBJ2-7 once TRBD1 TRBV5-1 TGCGCCAGCAGCTTGGCGGGACAGGGGTGGGACGAGCAGTACTTC CASSLAGQGWDEQYF
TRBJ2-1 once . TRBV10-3 TGTGCCACCACGGGGGCGGGGGATGAGCAGTTCTTC CATTGAGDEQFF
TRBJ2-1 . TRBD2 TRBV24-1 TGTGCCACCAGTGACCCTACTAGCGGGAGATTGAGTCAGCAGTTCTTC CATSDPTSGRLSQQFF
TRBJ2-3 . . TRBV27 TGTGCCAGCAGTTTGGGGACTCGCACAGATACGCAGTATTTT CASSLGTRTDTQYF
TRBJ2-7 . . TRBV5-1 TGCGCCAGCAGCTCTGGGCGCGGGAATTTGTACTACGAGCAGTACTTC CASSSGRGNLYYEQYF
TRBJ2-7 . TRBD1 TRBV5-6 TGTGCCAGCAATCCACAGGGGGGTTCCTACGAGCAGTACTTC CASNPQGGSYEQYF
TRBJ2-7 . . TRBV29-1 TGCAGCGTTTCCCATACGACAGCCTACGAGCAGTACTTC CSVSHTTAYEQYF
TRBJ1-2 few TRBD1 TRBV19 TGTGCCAGTAATAGCGGGACAGGGAGGCATCATGGCTACACCTTC CASNSGTGRHHGYTF
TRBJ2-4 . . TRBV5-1 TGCGCCAGCAGCTTGGCCTCCGAACAGATTCAGTACTTC CASSLASEQIQYF
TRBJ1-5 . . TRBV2 TGTGCCAGCAGCGCGGACAGTTCCAATCAGCCCCAGCATTTT CASSADSSNQPQHF
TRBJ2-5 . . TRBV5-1 TGCGCCAGCAGCTTCCCATCGGAGACCCAGTACTTC CASSFPSETQYF
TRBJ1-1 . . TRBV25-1 TGTGCCAGCAGTGAATGGTCCGGGGAGAACACTGAAGCTTTCTTT CASSEWSGENTEAFF
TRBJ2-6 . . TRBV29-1 TGCAGCGTCAGGGGTTCGGGGGCCAACGTCCTGACTTTC CSVRGSGANVLTF
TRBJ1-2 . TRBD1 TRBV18 TGTGCCAGCTCACCACGGGACAGGGATGGCTACACCTTC CASSPRDRDGYTF